Shown below are 14 T cell receptor beta chains from a single sample sequenced in a study of T cell responses to AZD1222 COVID-19 vaccine. The table came from immunoSEQ multiplex PCR; TCRdb's copy has only in-frame clones and leaves some out. The repertoire holds 69,000 or so clones, with roughly nine tenths as singletons. Sequenced here: peripheral blood, sampled 28 days after the second AZD1222 dose. The source is an adult who received the AZD1222 COVID-19 vaccine.

V gene TRBV4-2 combines with J gene TRBJ1-1; no clear D. Per germline, CDR1 LGHNA and CDR2 YNFKEQ. V gave up 2 bases and J gave up 1 base, with 8 bases separating them. There are 14 residues in the CDR3. CDR3 DNA sequence: TGTGCCAGCAGCCAAACTGACCCGAACACTGAAGCTTTCTTT. It translates to CASSQTDPNTEAFF.

The chain combines TRBV27 with TRBJ2-1; 12 bases agree with TRBD2. J lost 9 bases, V lost 2 bases, and 5 bases had no gene match. CDR1 is MNHEY, CDR2 SMNVEV, per germline (reference sequence). The CDR3 extends over 15 amino acids. CDR3 protein: CASSLPGLAGPEQFF. The CDR3 coding sequence is TGTGCCAGCAGTTTACCCGGACTAGCGGGACCTGAGCAGTTCTTC.

This clone occurred once. CDR3 coding DNA: TGCGCCAGCACCCCTGAAGCTTTCTTT. Translating it yields CASTPEAFF. The chain employs TRBV5-1 and TRBJ1-1; D is undetermined. The germline V gene has CDR1 SGHRS and CDR2 YFSETQ. V lost 6 bases to trimming and J lost 6 bases, with 3 bases between them. This CDR3 has 9 amino acids.

This clone was picked up a small number of times. The chain's CDR3 is CASRSGQGGQPQHF. The CDR3 DNA reads TGTGCCAGCAGGTCGGGACAGGGTGGTCAGCCCCAGCATTTT. This sequence joins TRBV5-8 and TRBJ1-5; 9 nucleotides align to TRBD1. The CDR3 spans 14 residues. Per germline, CDR1 SGHTS and CDR2 YDEGEE. The junction had 6 bases not matched to a gene; V was cut back by 5 bases and J by 6 bases.

This chain joins TRBV30 and TRBJ1-2, with TRBD1 as a possible D gene (5 bases). Per the germline V gene, CDR1 is GTSNPN and CDR2 is SVGIG (reference sequence). The V gene lost 2 bases and the J gene lost 0 bases, with 7 bases spanning the gap. CDR3 length: 13 amino acids. CDR3 sequence: CAWSPGSNYGYTF. The CDR3 DNA follows: TGTGCCTGGAGTCCAGGGTCTAACTATGGCTACACCTTC.

About this clone itself: This same CDR3 is encoded by further DNA sequences in the sample. The chain recombines TRBV30 with TRBJ1-5, with D unclear. The V gene lost 1 base and the J gene lost 1 base, with 5 bases spanning the gap. This CDR3 has 13 residues. Looked up from germline, CDR1 is GTSNPN and CDR2 is SVGIG (reference sequence). The CDR3 nucleotides read TGTGCCTGGAGTGCCGACAGCAATCAGCCCCAGCATTTT. As protein: CAWSADSNQPQHF.

The genes are TRBV9 and TRBJ2-2, with D uncertain. Germline V gene lookup returns CDR1 SGDLS and CDR2 YYNGEE. Trimming removed 0 bases at V and 0 bases at J, with 15 bases between. This CDR3 has 18 amino acids. DNA of the CDR3: TGTGCCAGCAGCGTAGGAGTGAGCAAGTACTCGAACACCGGGGAGCTGTTTTTT. Its protein product is CASSVGVSKYSNTGELFF.

The rearrangement links TRBV6-5 to TRBJ1-2, with D hard to call. The CDR3 extends over 12 amino acids. CDR1 is MNHEY and CDR2 is SVGAGI in the germline V gene. The V gene lost 7 bases and the J gene lost 3 bases, with 9 bases spanning the gap. The CDR3 coding sequence is TGTGCCAGCACGGACGGTGACTATGGCTACACCTTC. Translating gives CASTDGDYGYTF.

In nucleotides, the CDR3 is TGTGCCTGGAGTCTACAGGGGACAAGGCAGCCCCAGCATTTT. Its protein product is CAWSLQGTRQPQHF. V is TRBV30 and J is TRBJ1-5; 7 bases are a match to TRBD1. The germline V gene has CDR1 GTSNPN and CDR2 SVGIG (reference sequence). CDR3 size: 14 residues. The junction had 8 bases not matched to a gene; V was cut back by 2 bases and J by 7 bases.

This chain uses TRBV11-2 with TRBJ2-2; D unclear. CDR3 length equals 14 residues. The V and J ends lost 0 bases and 6 bases respectively, with 8 bases between them. CDR1 and CDR2 (germline): SGHAT, FQNNGV. The chain's CDR3 is CASSLDRSAGELFF. CDR3 in DNA: TGTGCCAGCAGCTTAGATCGGTCAGCCGGGGAGCTGTTTTTT. The full variable domain, in which reference TRBV11-2 and TRBJ2-2 provide the parts outside the CDR3, is EAGVAQSPRYKIIEKRQSVAFWCNPISGHATLYWYQQILGQGPKLLIQFQNNGVVDDSQLPKDRFSAERLKGVDSTLKIQPAKLEDSAVYLCASSLDRSAGELFFGEGSRLTVL.

This clone was seen once. The V call is TRBV6-2 or TRBV6-3, the J call TRBJ1-5, with 8 bases that match TRBD1. Germline assignment: CDR1 MNHEY and CDR2 SVGEGT. CDR3 size: 16 residues. V lost 2 bases, J lost 6 bases, and 9 bases stayed unmatched. The CDR3 reads CASSYHQGAGVQPQHF. CDR3 sequence (DNA): TGTGCCAGCAGTTACCACCAGGGGGCGGGGGTTCAGCCCCAGCATTTT.

The rearrangement joins TRBV2 to TRBJ1-6; tentatively, D is TRBD1 (6 bases). This CDR3 is built from 14 residues. The germline V gene encodes CDR1 SNHLY and CDR2 FYNNEI. Trimming removed 4 bases from V and 7 bases from J, with 11 bases in between. The CDR3 DNA is TGTGCCAGCAGTGTCGACAGGCAAAATTCACCCCTCCACTTT. It is translated as CASSVDRQNSPLHF. The full variable domain, completed using reference TRBV2 and TRBJ1-6, is EPEVTQTPSHQVTQMGQEVILRCVPISNHLYFYWYRQILGQKVEFLVSFYNNEISEKSEIFDDQFSVERPDGSNFTLKIRSTKLEDSAMYFCASSVDRQNSPLHFGNGTRLTVT.

On this clone itself: Other DNA sequences from this sample encode an identical CDR3 as well. The rearrangement links TRBV7-3 to TRBJ2-1; 8 bases line up with TRBD2. V shed 0 bases, J shed 2 bases, and the junction held 3 bases outside the gene matches. Germline-derived CDR1 and CDR2 are SGHTA and FQGTGA. CDR3 size: 16 residues. CDR3 nucleotide sequence: TGTGCCAGCAGCTTAACAACTAGCGGCCCCTACAATGAGCAGTTCTTC. Translation gives CASSLTTSGPYNEQFF.

The CDR3 sequence is CASSSPHREDYGYTF. In DNA, the CDR3 is TGTGCCAGCAGTTCGCCCCACAGGGAGGACTATGGCTACACCTTC. This chain connects TRBV6-5 to TRBJ1-2, with a weak D call TRBD1 (6 bases). The V end lost 4 bases, the J end lost 3 bases, and 15 bases lay between the germline ends. This CDR3 spans 15 amino acids. The V gene's germline CDR1 is MNHEY and CDR2 SVGAGI.